This TCR beta chain stems from a study of blood T cell repertoires in COVID-19 (dated by TCRdb to about 2020). With regard to the full study: Samples from collaborators originated in the United States, Italy and Spain and spanned both the acute and convalescent phases of COVID-19. Nearly every sample came with metadata listing a de-identified subject ID, COVID-19 status, age in years and sex. The prospective study material was composed of cDNA or gDNA derived from T cells, B-cell-depleted T cells, or PBMCs. Deeply sampled blood TCRbeta repertoires from subjects exposed to, actively infected with, or recovered from COVID-19 were included in the dataset. Where available, HLA class I and class II types were taken from metadata supplied by the sample provider and were not determined by assay-based typing. A freely available public database, intended as a resource for researchers studying the immune response to SARS-CoV-2, is where the repertoires were released. Samples came from the ongoing ImmuneRACE study (first 160 participants) plus 1,254 subjects from 6 global collaborators. What the authors observed across the whole study: The quantity of clinical and demographic metadata differed by source and by participant and was supplied without curation.

Trimming takes 7 bases from V and 4 bases from J, and the germline ends sit 19 bases apart. Including cysteine and phenylalanine, the CDR3 has 15 amino acids. Just CDR3 DNA is preserved here, 45 bases in frame from base 1. CDR1 and CDR2, per the germline V gene, are MNHEY and SVGAGI. In the prospective study, participants were about 18 to 100 years old, resided in about two dozen geographic areas of the United States, and were enrolled through a virtual design. In the prospective study, cohorts were assigned on the basis of participant-reported clinical history obtained from a screening survey and a study questionnaire. Recovered participants in ImmuneRACE Cohort 3 were defined as having two consecutive negative NP/OP PCR tests, clearance from a healthcare professional, or resolution of symptoms. Mobile phlebotomists in the prospective study collected whole blood, serum and a nasopharyngeal or oropharyngeal swab from every participant. Additional blood draws and questionnaires over an approximately 2-month period could optionally be provided by prospective study participants. Before DNA extraction, prospective study blood samples were shipped either frozen or at room temperature.

TCRbeta CDR3 regions were amplified from genomic DNA by means of the immunoSEQ Assay, a bias-controlled multiplex PCR. The original methods were these. Within the assay, amplification of reference gene primers was used to estimate how many nucleated cells each sample contained. Sequence reads were collapsed and filtered to measure the absolute abundance of every unique TCRbeta CDR3 rearrangement. For each sample, productive Simpson clonality was calculated as the square root of Simpson's diversity index over productive rearrangements. TCRdb re-hosts the immuneACCESS table, in-frame sequences only. Its copies lack some clones; in the studies checked, an unresolved V gene accounts for under half of them, and the cause for the rest is not known. That table furnishes V, J and clone size, whereas the DNA furnished D and trimming. The sample table records roughly 200,000 clones; approximately 85% of these occur just once. The ten largest clones add up to about 6.3% of the sample.

With respect to this clone: The antigen this receptor binds is unknown. Per-base quality was not reported, and no clone a single base away is much larger than it.

The receptor was isolated from a man between 35 and 55 years old who had recovered from COVID-19. Sequenced sample: PBMCs or T cells enriched from blood (not recorded which). Recombination joined TRBV6-5 with TRBJ1-2; the D gene cannot be resolved reliably. The encoded CDR3 is CASNYLRVGGYGYTF. Read as DNA, the sequence is TGTGCCAGCAACTATCTTCGAGTGGGAGGCTATGGCTACACCTTC.